This TCR beta chain was recorded in a study of T cell clusters in autoimmune cytopenias. One tube held mixed TRB-A and TRB-B primer pools for touch-down PCR. TCRdb re-analyzed the multiplex PCR reads; it lists each CDR3 protein once, without DNA. The listing contains 9,500 to 12,000 distinct CDR3 sequences. Turning to this clonotype: As yet, its antigen is unknown.

Study results and caveats: No experiment has yet validated the function of the T cell clusters defined in silico.

This CDR3 spans 16 amino acids. The V gene's germline CDR1 is SGHRS and CDR2 YFSETQ. Roughly 38,000 genome equivalents of blood DNA were amplified for TRB. The same data also went into a second study, on T cell repertoires in aging, cancer and after chemotherapy. That work contributes: Compared with age-matched healthy donors, untreated hematological or solid cancer patients showed higher blood TCR clonality. Median generation probability rose over the chemotherapy interval in each cancer cohort, suggesting rebound thymic output.

The receptor comes from a human donor in good health. The V call is TRBV5-1, the J call TRBJ2-3; TCRdb's D gene call, TRBD2, goes unchecked for lack of DNA. What was sequenced was peripheral blood. The CDR3 loop reads CASSLTRTQRADTQYF.